These 5 T cell receptor beta chains were all obtained from the same sample, sequenced in a study of blood T cell repertoires in COVID-19. TCRdb keeps only in-frame clones here, not all; method: immunoSEQ multiplex PCR. Here the sample spans 80,000 or so clones, 82% being singletons. The sample taken for sequencing was peripheral blood. These receptors originate from a woman aged 70-85 years with acute or convalescent COVID-19.

This clone has only one observation. The chain has TRBV7-2 and TRBJ2-2, with D possibly being TRBD2 (6 bases). The V gene's germline CDR1 is SGHTA and CDR2 FQGNSA. This CDR3 comprises 14 residues. Between the trimmed V and J ends, which lost 6 bases and 4 bases, there was a span of 12 bases. The DNA of the CDR3 is TGTGCCAGCAGGGCTAGCGCTCCCACCGGGGAGCTGTTTTTT. This codes for CASRASAPTGELFF.

The rearrangement joins TRBV7-8 to TRBJ2-3; 9 bases line up with TRBD2. Trimming removed 5 bases from V and 4 bases from J; junction bases left unmatched: 10. Germline V gene lookup returns CDR1 SGHVS and CDR2 FQNEAQ. CDR3 size: 16 residues. The chain's CDR3 is CASSAQLAGSADTQYF. In nucleotides, the CDR3 is TGTGCCAGCAGCGCTCAGCTAGCGGGAAGCGCAGATACGCAGTATTTT. The entire variable domain, with the rest obtained from reference TRBV7-8 and TRBJ2-3, is as follows: GAGVSQSPRYKVAKRGQDVALRCDPISGHVSLFWYQQALGQGPEFLTYFQNEAQLDKSGLPSDRFFAERPEGSVSTLKIQRTQQEDSAVYLCASSAQLAGSADTQYFGPGTRLTVL.

The chain recombines TRBV4-1 with TRBJ1-1; D gene ambiguous. The germline gives CDR1 MGHRA, CDR2 YSYEKL. This CDR3 has 14 amino acids. CDR3: CPTCQLDWNTEAFF. The CDR3 DNA is TGCCCCACCTGCCAACTCGACTGGAACACTGAAGCTTTCTTT.

CDR3 region: CASSQAVGNTIYF. In DNA, the CDR3 is TGCGCCAGCAGCCAAGCGGTAGGAAACACCATATATTTT. The gene calls are TRBV4-1 and TRBJ1-3, with D hard to call. From germline, CDR1 is MGHRA and CDR2 YSYEKL. With 1 base removed from V and 4 bases from J, the gap between germline ends came to 5 bases. The CDR3 covers 13 residues.

The chain combines TRBV7-6 with TRBJ2-3; 7 nucleotides align to TRBD2. J gave up 7 bases and V 2 bases, and 12 bases lay outside the gene matches. Germline V gives CDR1 SGHVS, CDR2 FNYEAQ. The CDR3 runs 16 residues. This CDR3 reads CASSLNAGEVPNTQYF. The CDR3 region has the DNA TGTGCCAGCAGCTTAAACGCGGGAGAGGTTCCAAATACGCAGTATTTT.